This entry is about one T cell receptor beta chain. The V gene end was trimmed by 4 bases and the J gene end by 0 bases; junction bases not matched to a gene: 12. This CDR3 has 19 amino acids. Germline CDR1 is MNHEY and CDR2 is SVGEGT. The record originates from a study of blood T cell repertoires in COVID-19. Study information: The United States, Italy and Spain supplied acute and convalescent COVID-19 samples. T cells, B-cell-depleted T cells, or PBMCs provided the cDNA or gDNA that served as material.

In the source study's methods: Estimated nucleated cell counts came from reference gene primer amplification. Sequencing used immunoSEQ multiplex PCR; TCRdb keeps in-frame clones, though not all of them. V, J and clone size derive from that table, while D and trimming were established from the DNA sequence. The repertoire consists of around 120,000 clones, with 70% to 85% occurring once and the leading ten covering over 6%. The sequenced material came from peripheral blood. V is TRBV6-2 or TRBV6-3 and J is TRBJ2-3; TRBD2 aligns across 11 bases. The clonotype comes from an older man with active or convalescent COVID-19. The CDR3 nucleotides read TGTGCCAGCAGTTCCGCTAGCGGGAGGAACCTAATTAGCACAGATACGCAGTATTTT. This encodes CASSSASGRNLISTDTQYF.